The clone carrying this T cell receptor beta chain was picked up one time. In germline, CDR1 is SNHLY, CDR2 FYNNEI. J lost 5 bases, V lost 4 bases, and 2 bases had no gene match. CDR3 size: 14 residues. These data are taken from a study of blood T cell repertoires in COVID-19. Looking at the study overall: Acute and convalescent COVID-19 specimens originated in the United States, Italy and Spain. PBMCs, B-cell-depleted T cells, or T cells provided the cDNA or gDNA that made up the material.

Per the authors' pipeline: Estimation of nucleated cell counts was performed using reference gene primer amplification. The assay was immunoSEQ multiplex PCR, and TCRdb's table has in-frame clones only and misses some. V, J and clone size reflect that table, while D and trimming were determined from the DNA. The table has some 93,000 clones, roughly 80% seen once. The sample taken for sequencing was peripheral blood. This clonotype was sampled from a human donor in a cohort sampled during active COVID-19. V and J are TRBV2 and TRBJ2-1, with 10 bases matching TRBD2. DNA for the CDR3: TGTGCCAGCAGTGCCACTAGCGGGAACAATGAGCAGTTCTTC. As protein: CASSATSGNNEQFF.